The 19 T cell receptor beta chains in this list originate from one sample, sequenced in a study of cytomegalovirus exposure and HLA in healthy donors. With 60 Vbeta and 13 Jbeta primers, the PCR was carried out. Here immunoSEQ multiplex PCR was the method, and the copy in TCRdb shows in-frame clones only, minus some. The table shows about 210,000 clones, with over 80% occurring only once. Sequences were obtained from PBMCs. All receptors come from a woman between 45 and 65 years old in good health and CMV-seropositive.

The chain joins TRBV4-2 to TRBJ1-3, with a possible D match to TRBD1 (6 bases). V dropped 3 bases and J dropped 3 bases, with 15 bases sitting between them. CDR3 size: 16 residues. Germline-derived CDR1 and CDR2 are LGHNA and YNFKEQ. CDR3 region: CASSQEQGLSGNTIYF. In DNA, the CDR3 is TGTGCCAGCAGCCAGGAACAGGGTTTAAGTGGAAACACCATATATTTT.

A remark on this clone: One end of the junction varies from germline; a read error may be responsible. The genes are TRBV7-9 and TRBJ2-1; D is uncertain. Germline CDR1 SEHNR, CDR2 FQNEAQ (reference sequence). This CDR3 comprises 12 residues. This chain's CDR3 is CSSSPSYNEQFF. CDR3 coding DNA: TGTTCCAGCAGCCCTTCCTACAATGAGCAGTTCTTC.

The rearrangement links TRBV5-4 to TRBJ1-2; D remains ambiguous. Trimming shortened V by 0 bases and J by 3 bases, and 12 bases separated the two germline ends. There are 15 residues in the CDR3. Germline V lookup: CDR1 SGHNT, CDR2 YYREEE (reference sequence). This CDR3 is CASSLAGRSYYGYTF. CDR3 DNA: TGTGCCAGCAGCTTGGCGGGGAGGTCTTACTATGGCTACACCTTC.

V is TRBV30 and J is TRBJ1-3, with 7 bases aligning to TRBD1. The CDR3 contains 12 residues. The junction had 0 bases not matched to a gene; V was cut back by 5 bases and J by 2 bases. Germline V gene sequence: CDR1 GTSNPN, CDR2 SVGIG (reference sequence). The CDR3 loop is CAWQGAGNTIYF. CDR3 sequence (DNA): TGTGCCTGGCAGGGGGCTGGAAACACCATATATTTT.

V gene TRBV5-1 combines with J gene TRBJ1-6; D possibly corresponds to TRBD1 (6 bases). V was shortened by 4 bases and J by 5 bases, with 13 bases between the two germline ends. Germline loops: CDR1 SGHRS, CDR2 YFSETQ. This CDR3 contains 15 residues. In DNA, the CDR3 is TGCGCCAGCAGCCCCCGGGGGGGCGATAATTCACCCCTCCACTTT. Amino acids: CASSPRGGDNSPLHF. The whole variable domain, filled in from reference TRBV5-1 and TRBJ1-6, reads KAGVTQTPRYLIKTRGQQVTLSCSPISGHRSVSWYQQTPGQGLQFLFEYFSETQRNKGNFPGRFSGRQFSNSRSEMNVSTLELGDSALYLCASSPRGGDNSPLHFGNGTRLTVT.

This chain connects TRBV5-1 to TRBJ2-3, with D perhaps matching TRBD1 (6 bases). Trimming pared 3 bases from V and 0 bases from J, leaving 8 bases between. The CDR3 loop spans 14 amino acids. Germline V CDR1 and CDR2: SGHRS, YFSETQ. The CDR3 reads CASSWTDSTDTQYF. CDR3 nucleotides: TGCGCCAGCAGCTGGACAGACAGCACAGATACGCAGTATTTT.

The rearrangement joins TRBV4-1 to TRBJ2-7, with TRBD2 matching 7 bases. The CDR3 extends over 16 amino acids. V lost 3 bases to trimming and J lost 7 bases; unmatched junction nucleotides: 15. Germline lookup yields CDR1 MGHRA and CDR2 YSYEKL. CDR3 nucleotide sequence: TGCGCCAGCAGCCACGCCCAACGGGACTACGGCTGGGAGCAGTACTTC. Translated, it gives CASSHAQRDYGWEQYF.

The chain employs TRBV27 and TRBJ1-2; TRBD1 aligns across 7 bases. There are 14 residues in the CDR3. V lost 3 bases, J lost 6 bases, and 7 bases stayed unmatched. Germline CDR1 reads MNHEY; CDR2 reads SMNVEV (reference sequence). The CDR3 protein is CASSLAGGYHGYTF. The DNA for the CDR3 is TGTGCCAGCAGTTTGGCAGGGGGATATCATGGCTACACCTTC.

This clone has more than one count but fewer than ten. The chain uses TRBV6-1 and TRBJ2-5, with D maybe TRBD1 (5 bases). The CDR3 has 14 residues. V was pared by 1 base and J by 5 bases, with 11 bases between. Germline CDR1 is MNHNS and CDR2 is SASEGT. DNA of the CDR3: TGTGCCAGCAGTGAAGAGGGGATACAGGAGACCCAGTACTTC. It codes for CASSEEGIQETQYF.

V and J are TRBV7-2 and TRBJ1-1; TRBD1 might be the D (6 bases). V lost 1 base, J lost 1 base, and 16 bases lay in between. CDR1 and CDR2 (germline): SGHTA, FQGNSA. The CDR3 runs to 17 residues. The CDR3 DNA follows: TGTGCCAGCAGCTTAGGAGGGGGAGGGGGGAAGAACACTGAAGCTTTCTTT. Protein: CASSLGGGGGKNTEAFF.

The rearrangement links TRBV7-6 to TRBJ2-5; 7 bases fit TRBD1. TRBJ2-7 matches the DNA end more closely, so the J call is doubtful. Per the germline V gene, CDR1 is SGHVS and CDR2 is FNYEAQ. The CDR3 length is 16 residues. The CDR3 loop reads CASSLLKDRNSYEQYF. CDR3 sequence (DNA): TGTGCCAGCAGCTTGCTAAAGGACAGGAACTCCTACGAGCAGTACTTC.

This chain links TRBV29-1 with TRBJ2-2, with 7 bases lining up with TRBD1. With V trimmed by 1 base and J by 7 bases, 12 bases remained unmatched. The CDR3 is 16 amino acids. Germline V gives CDR1 SQVTM, CDR2 ANQGSEA. CDR3 in amino acids: CSVEVWGQSNHGELFF. The DNA for the CDR3 is TGCAGCGTTGAAGTGTGGGGACAGTCCAATCACGGGGAGCTGTTTTTT.

The rearrangement links TRBV28 to TRBJ1-1; 10 nucleotides match TRBD1. Trimming removed 8 bases from V and 6 bases from J; junction bases left unmatched: 9. The CDR3 sequence is 14 residues long. The germline CDR1 and CDR2 sequences are MDHEN and SYDVKM. CDR3 in DNA: TGTGCCAGCGGCCTCCGACAGGGGGCCTCTGAAGCTTTCTTT. Protein product: CASGLRQGASEAFF.

The chain recombines TRBV10-1 with TRBJ2-2, with D unclear. CDR3 length: 16 residues. Per the germline V gene, CDR1 is WNHNN and CDR2 is SYGVQD (reference sequence). V lost 0 bases, J lost 6 bases, and 14 bases lay in between. The DNA for the CDR3 is TGCGCCAGCAGTGAGTCGAGAACAGTCGTCGCCGGGGAGCTGTTTTTT. This sequence encodes CASSESRTVVAGELFF.

The gene calls are TRBV7-8 and TRBJ1-2, with D possibly matching TRBD1 (5 bases). The CDR3 runs 15 residues. Germline CDR1 SGHVS, CDR2 FQNEAQ. V was trimmed by 1 base and J by 7 bases, leaving 16 bases between them. The CDR3 region is CASSLVSAGMGGYTF. The CDR3 DNA follows: TGTGCCAGCAGCTTAGTATCGGCAGGGATGGGTGGCTACACCTTC. Full variable domain (remainder filled in from reference TRBV7-8 and TRBJ1-2): GAGVSQSPRYKVAKRGQDVALRCDPISGHVSLFWYQQALGQGPEFLTYFQNEAQLDKSGLPSDRFFAERPEGSVSTLKIQRTQQEDSAVYLCASSLVSAGMGGYTFGSGTRLTVV.

This chain links TRBV2 with TRBJ2-1, with 11 bases identical to TRBD1. The V gene's germline CDR1 is SNHLY and CDR2 FYNNEI. Unmatched junction bases numbered 8, after V lost 7 bases and J lost 6 bases. The CDR3 length is 15 residues. The chain's CDR3 is CASKGGTGGSNEQFF. The CDR3 DNA sequence: TGTGCCAGCAAAGGTGGGACAGGGGGGTCCAATGAGCAGTTCTTC.

The CDR3 bases are TGTGCCAGCAGTTTAGGACAGGGGTGGTACGAGCAGTACTTC. This gives the protein CASSLGQGWYEQYF. The chain uses TRBV28 and TRBJ2-5; TRBD1 matches 9 bases. The tail of the sequence fits TRBJ2-7 better, so the J call may be wrong. The CDR3 contains 14 residues. The germline V gene has CDR1 MDHEN and CDR2 SYDVKM.

This clone was detected only a few times. The chain combines TRBV6-5 with TRBJ1-5; TRBD1 might be the D (6 bases). The germline CDR1 and CDR2 sequences are MNHEY and SVGAGI. The CDR3 covers 14 residues. V was trimmed by 6 bases and J by 6 bases, leaving 15 bases between them. The CDR3 DNA is TGTGCCAGCAGAAGTGGGGGCTCCGGTCAGCCCCAGCATTTT. This codes for CASRSGGSGQPQHF.

Turning to this clone: The junction shows a germline mismatch at one end, possibly a read error. The same CDR3 is also encoded by other DNA sequences in this sample. The J gene is TRBJ1-6, the V gene TRBV27; weak D call: TRBD1 (5 bases). There are 17 residues in the CDR3. CDR1 and CDR2 from the germline V gene are MNHEY and SMNVEV (reference sequence). In nucleotides, the CDR3 is TGCGCCAGCAGATTGCCGGGGGGAAGCGGGGTAGATTCACCCCTCCACTTT. Translating it yields CASRLPGGSGVDSPLHF.